This T cell receptor beta chain emerged from a study of control samples from healthy donors and cancer patients (dated by TCRdb to 2019 to 2021). On this clone: Its antigen target is currently unknown. It has no much larger one-base neighbor in the sample; base qualities were not kept.

Receptors were amplified or captured by the immunoSEQ multiplex PCR assay. As stored in TCRdb, this immuneACCESS dataset retains in-frame rearrangements with V and J assigned. A fraction of the clones does not appear; measured against another copy, unresolved V genes explain less than half of the discrepancy, and the remainder lacks a known reason. A total of approximately 60,000 clones appear in this sample, 90% of them only once. 1% to 1.5% of the sample belongs to the ten largest clones. The CDR3 spans 15 residues, from the cysteine through the phenylalanine. The DNA shown is the 45-base CDR3, in frame from base 1. V is clipped by 2 bases and J by 5 bases, and the sequence between their germline boundaries is 13 bases long. CDR1 and CDR2 are drawn from the germline V gene: MDHEN, SYDVKM.

The sequence is built from TRBV28 and TRBJ1-5, with the D gene call left open. The TCR originated in a woman aged 50 to 60 with colorectal cancer. Input material: PBMCs. For the CDR3, the sequence is CASSLDAVLDQPQHF. Here is the DNA: TGTGCCAGCAGTTTAGATGCGGTGCTTGATCAGCCCCAGCATTTT.